This TCR beta chain was sequenced for a study of blood T cell repertoires in COVID-19. Study details: Donors in the United States, Italy and Spain gave samples during acute or convalescent COVID-19. Sample material is recorded as cDNA or gDNA derived from T cells, B-cell-depleted T cells, or PBMCs.

In terms of age and location, participants ranged from roughly 18 to 90 years and lived in approximately 26 US areas. Donors were grouped by their self-reported clinical history. Only in-frame clones appear in the TCRdb table, and some are missing; sequencing was by immunoSEQ multiplex PCR. The sample holds some 140,000 clones, 84% seen once. V shed 4 bases and J shed 2 bases, with 12 bases lying between them. The CDR3 contains 14 residues. The germline V gene encodes CDR1 MGHRA and CDR2 YSYEKL. The chain has TRBV4-1 and TRBJ2-7; D call uncertain. This receptor was taken from a man aged 35-49 years with acute COVID-19. Sequences were obtained from PBMCs or T cells enriched from blood (not recorded which). CDR3 amino acids: CASSPLRGPYEQYF. The CDR3 DNA is TGCGCCAGCAGCCCGTTGAGAGGCCCCTACGAGCAGTACTTC.